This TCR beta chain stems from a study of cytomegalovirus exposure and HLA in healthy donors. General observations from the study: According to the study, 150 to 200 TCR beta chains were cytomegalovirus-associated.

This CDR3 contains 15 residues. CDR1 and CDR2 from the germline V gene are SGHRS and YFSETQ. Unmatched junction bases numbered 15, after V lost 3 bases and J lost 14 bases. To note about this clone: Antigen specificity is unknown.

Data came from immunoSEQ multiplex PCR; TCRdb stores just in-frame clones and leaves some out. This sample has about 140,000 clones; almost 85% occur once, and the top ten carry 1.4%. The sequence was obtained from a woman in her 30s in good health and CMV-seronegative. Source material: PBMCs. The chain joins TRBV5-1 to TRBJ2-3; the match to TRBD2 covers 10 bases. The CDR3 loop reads CASSSSGGAGLSRYF. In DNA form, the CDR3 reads TGCGCCAGCAGCTCAAGCGGGGGGGCCGGTTTGTCTCGGTATTTT.